This TCR beta chain is drawn from a study of cytomegalovirus exposure and HLA in healthy donors. In the study overall: In a later analysis, the roughly 130 validation repertoires were reported to have used the same platform as the roughly 610 first-cohort repertoires.

V was shortened by 6 bases and J by 1 base, with 19 bases between the two germline ends. This CDR3 contains 16 residues. Looked up from germline, CDR1 is ENHRY and CDR2 is SYGVKD. Whole-study results and caveats: Specificity for CMV antigens was confirmed in vitro for a few of the CMV-associated chains. High sensitivity and specificity were reportedly achieved when the classifier diagnosed cytomegalovirus status.

Comments on this clone: Its antigen is unidentified.

The donors were members of the roughly 120-subject validation cohort (separate from the 666-subject first cohort). Clones were read by immunoSEQ multiplex PCR, and TCRdb kept only the in-frame ones, dropping some. The sample comprises about 78,000 clones, 90% to 96% of which are singletons, and approximately 1.5% rests with the top ten. This chain uses TRBV10-3 with TRBJ2-7; no firm D call. The origin of this receptor is a man between 18 and 29 years old in good health and CMV-seropositive. Input material: PBMCs. CDR3 amino acids: CAISDDTVMGSYEQYF. The CDR3 DNA reads as TGTGCCATCAGCGATGATACAGTAATGGGTTCCTACGAGCAGTACTTC.